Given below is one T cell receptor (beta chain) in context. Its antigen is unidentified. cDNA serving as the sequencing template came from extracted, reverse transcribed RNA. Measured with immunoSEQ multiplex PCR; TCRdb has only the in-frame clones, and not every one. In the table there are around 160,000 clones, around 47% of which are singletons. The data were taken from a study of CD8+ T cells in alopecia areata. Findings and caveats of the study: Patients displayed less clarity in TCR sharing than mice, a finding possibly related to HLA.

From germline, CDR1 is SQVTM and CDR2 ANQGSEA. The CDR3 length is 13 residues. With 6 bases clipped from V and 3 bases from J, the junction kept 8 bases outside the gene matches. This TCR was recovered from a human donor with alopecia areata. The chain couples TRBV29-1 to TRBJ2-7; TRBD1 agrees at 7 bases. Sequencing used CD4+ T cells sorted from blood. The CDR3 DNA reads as TGCAGCGTGGGTCGGGACAGATTCTACGAGCAGTACTTC. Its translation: CSVGRDRFYEQYF.